This entry concerns a single T cell receptor (beta chain). Which antigen it targets is not known. Within one base of it there is no much larger clone, and no base qualities were kept. The CDR3 regions of human TCRbeta chains were subjected to immunosequencing. From the authors' description of their analysis: Repertoire TCRs were checked for matches against a reference library of SARS-CoV-2-specific TCRs that had been generated using the MIRA antigen-specificity platform. Breadth meant the fraction of unique TCRs that were SARS-CoV-2-associated, whereas depth meant the fraction of total T cells that were SARS-CoV-2-associated. Using the MIRA data, each spike-specific TCR was assigned both to the spike region to which the TCR was reactive and to a CD4 or CD8 class. Log10-transformed breadth and depth values were compared by one-way ANOVA with Sidak's multiple comparisons tests. Drawn from immuneACCESS, this table holds only the in-frame rearrangements with V and J called that TCRdb kept. Clones are partly lost; checked studies trace under half to an unresolved V gene and leave the rest unexplained. V and J calls and clone size come straight from that table; D and trimming were deduced from the DNA. The sample table contains 90,000 to 140,000 clones; only one count was recorded for approximately 90% of them. The top ten hold around 2.3% of the sample.

The data originate from a study of T cell responses to AZD1222 COVID-19 vaccine (dated by TCRdb to the early 2020s). The study in broad terms: AZD1222 recipients whose second dose came at about 4 weeks and those whose second dose came at about 12 weeks were combined into one group, since spike-specific TCR depth and breadth did not differ between the two schedules. Trial participants were enrolled into age subgroups of 18-55, 56-69 and 70-plus years, which contained about 150, 28 and 57 TCR-sequenced participants, respectively. A total of roughly 240 trial participants underwent TCR sequencing, of whom nearly 210 received two doses of AZD1222 and 26 received two doses of the MenACWY control vaccine.

Findings and caveats that apply to the study as a whole: Spike-specific TCR breadth and depth rose significantly after two AZD1222 doses compared with day 0 and with MenACWY recipients. Vaccine-associated CD4 TCRs spanned the whole spike protein, with dominant responses in regions 160-218 and 743-854. Participants were mostly white British, with more females than males. The authors suggested clonal diversity may have been underestimated. Epitopes outside the regions mutated in the B.1.351 and B.1.1.7 variants were reportedly recognized by nearly half of the unique spike-specific TCRs. Only five or six AZD1222 recipients were SARS-CoV-2 seropositive at baseline, limiting conclusions about previously exposed vaccinees. Because no samples from the day 14 peak response were available, repertoires could be characterized only after the peak T cell response. The 56-69-year group was small, and its depth increase did not reach significance, likely because of low power.

The sample's time point, from its label and the paper: baseline before first vaccination. Samples from vaccinated people were obtained from the UK trials COV001 and COV002, which included a single-blind randomized controlled phase 2/3 trial of AZD1222 (ChAdOx1 nCoV-19) in healthy adults. Trial participant PBMC samples were collected at day 0 and day 28 after the second dose for TCRbeta chain sequencing. The cysteine opens and the phenylalanine closes a CDR3 of 15 amino acids. Solely the CDR3 DNA is kept, with 45 bases framed from the first base. V has 4 bases trimmed and J has 4 bases trimmed; junction bases matching no gene number 7. CDR1 and CDR2, per the germline V gene, are MNHEY and SVGEGT.

The V and J segments used are TRBV6-2 or TRBV6-3 and TRBJ1-3, and TRBD1 matches 7 of the central bases. The sample in question was peripheral blood, obtained on day 0 of AZD1222 vaccination. The TCR originated in an adult in good health. The CDR3 region has the sequence CASSSFDRAGNTIYF. The nucleotide sequence reads as follows: TGTGCCAGCAGTTCCTTCGACAGGGCCGGAAACACCATATATTTT.